This T cell receptor beta chain is from a study of CD8 T cells in Susac syndrome. The authors reverse transcribed 0.5 to 1 ug RNA with random hexamers. Amplification of the TCR beta CDR3 was carried out by immunoSEQ multiplex PCR, which spanned a total of 54 Vbeta and 13 Jbeta segments. TCRdb called the immunoSEQ multiplex PCR reads again in MiXCR, with one record for every CDR3 protein. The sample records about 440,000 distinct CDR3 sequences, approximately 89% being singletons. V was trimmed by 3 bases and J by 0 bases, leaving 12 bases between them. This CDR3 is 15 amino acids long. Germline values: CDR1 SGDLS, CDR2 YYNGEE.

V gene TRBV9 combines with J gene TRBJ1-1, with D unclear. The sequence derives from a human donor with multiple sclerosis. The material sequenced was CD8+ T cells from PBMCs. The CDR3 loop is CASSGNDILNTEAFF. The CDR3 DNA reads as TGTGCCAGCAGCGGTAACGACATCCTGAACACTGAAGCTTTCTTT.